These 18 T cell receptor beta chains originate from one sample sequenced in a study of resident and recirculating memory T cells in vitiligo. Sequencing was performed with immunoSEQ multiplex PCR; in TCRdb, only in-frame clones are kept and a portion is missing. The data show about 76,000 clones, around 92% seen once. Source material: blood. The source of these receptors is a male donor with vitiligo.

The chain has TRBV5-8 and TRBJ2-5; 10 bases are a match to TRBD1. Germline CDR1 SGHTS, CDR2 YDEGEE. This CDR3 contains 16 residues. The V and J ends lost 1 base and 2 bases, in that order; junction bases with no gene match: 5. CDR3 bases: TGTGCCAGCAGCTTGTGGGGACAGGGGAAACAAGAGACCCAGTACTTC. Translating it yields CASSLWGQGKQETQYF.

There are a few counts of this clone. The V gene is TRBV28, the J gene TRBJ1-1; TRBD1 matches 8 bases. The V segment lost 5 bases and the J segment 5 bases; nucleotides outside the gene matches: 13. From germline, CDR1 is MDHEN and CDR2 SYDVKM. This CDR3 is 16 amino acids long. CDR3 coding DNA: TGTGCCAGCAGTACCTCAGGGGGCGCGAGAGGGACTGAAGCTTTCTTT. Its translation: CASSTSGGARGTEAFF.

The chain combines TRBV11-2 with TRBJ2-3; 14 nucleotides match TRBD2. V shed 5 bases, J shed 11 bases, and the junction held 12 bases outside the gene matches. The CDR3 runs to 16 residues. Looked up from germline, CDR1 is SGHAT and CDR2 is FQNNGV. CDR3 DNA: TGTGCCAGCAGCCTCGGACTAGCGGGAGGCACCTGGGAGCAGTATTTT. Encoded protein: CASSLGLAGGTWEQYF. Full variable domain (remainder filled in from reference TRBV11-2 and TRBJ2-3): EAGVAQSPRYKIIEKRQSVAFWCNPISGHATLYWYQQILGQGPKLLIQFQNNGVVDDSQLPKDRFSAERLKGVDSTLKIQPAKLEDSAVYLCASSLGLAGGTWEQYFGPGTRLTVL.

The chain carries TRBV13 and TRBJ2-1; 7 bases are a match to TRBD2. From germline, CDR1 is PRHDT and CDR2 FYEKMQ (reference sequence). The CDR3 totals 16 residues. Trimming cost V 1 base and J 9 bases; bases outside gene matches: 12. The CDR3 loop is CASSLERRERKGEQFF. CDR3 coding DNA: TGTGCCAGCAGCTTAGAAAGGCGGGAGCGTAAAGGTGAGCAGTTCTTC.

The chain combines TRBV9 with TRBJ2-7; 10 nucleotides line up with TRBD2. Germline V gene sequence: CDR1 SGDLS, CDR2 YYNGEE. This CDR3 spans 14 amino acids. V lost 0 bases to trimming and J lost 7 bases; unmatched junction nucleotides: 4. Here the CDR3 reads CASSVALAGEEQYF. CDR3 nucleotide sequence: TGTGCCAGCAGCGTAGCCCTAGCGGGAGAGGAGCAGTACTTC.

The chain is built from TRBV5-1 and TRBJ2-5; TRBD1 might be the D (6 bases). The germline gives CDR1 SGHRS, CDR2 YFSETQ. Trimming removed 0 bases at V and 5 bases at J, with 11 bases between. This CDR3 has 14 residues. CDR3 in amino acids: CASSLVGAGETQYF. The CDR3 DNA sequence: TGCGCCAGCAGCTTGGTGGGGGCCGGGGAGACCCAGTACTTC.

CDR3 DNA sequence: TGTGCCAGCAGCGTCCCTGGCGGGAGGGATGAGCAGTTCTTC. Translating gives CASSVPGGRDEQFF. The chain carries TRBV9 and TRBJ2-1; 9 bases line up with TRBD2. Per germline, CDR1 SGDLS and CDR2 YYNGEE. The CDR3 covers 14 residues. V was pared by 2 bases and J by 8 bases, with 5 bases of the junction left unmatched.

The chain's CDR3 is CASSQRAGQGFNEQFF. CDR3 DNA: TGTGCCAGCAGCCAAAGGGCGGGACAGGGCTTCAATGAGCAGTTCTTC. V usage is TRBV4-2 and J usage is TRBJ2-1; 9 nucleotides align to TRBD1. Germline CDR1 is LGHNA and CDR2 is YNFKEQ. The CDR3 runs 16 residues. V gave up 2 bases and J gave up 6 bases; unmatched junction bases: 8.

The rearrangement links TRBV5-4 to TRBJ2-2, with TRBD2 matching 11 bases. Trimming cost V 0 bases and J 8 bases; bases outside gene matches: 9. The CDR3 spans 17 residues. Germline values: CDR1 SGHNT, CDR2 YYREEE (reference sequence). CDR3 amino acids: CASSLAILAGESGELFF. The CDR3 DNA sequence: TGTGCCAGCAGCTTGGCTATACTAGCGGGAGAATCTGGGGAGCTGTTTTTT.

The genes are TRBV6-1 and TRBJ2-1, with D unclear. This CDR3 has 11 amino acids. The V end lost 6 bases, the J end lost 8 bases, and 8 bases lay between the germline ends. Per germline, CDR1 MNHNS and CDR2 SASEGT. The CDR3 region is CASRNVDEQFF. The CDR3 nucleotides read TGTGCCAGCAGGAATGTAGATGAGCAGTTCTTC.

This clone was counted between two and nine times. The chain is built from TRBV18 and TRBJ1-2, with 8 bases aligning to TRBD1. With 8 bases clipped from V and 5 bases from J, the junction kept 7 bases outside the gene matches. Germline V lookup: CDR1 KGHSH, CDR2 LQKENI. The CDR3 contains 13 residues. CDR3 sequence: CASAQGARYGYTF. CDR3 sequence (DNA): TGTGCCAGCGCCCAGGGGGCACGGTATGGCTACACCTTC.

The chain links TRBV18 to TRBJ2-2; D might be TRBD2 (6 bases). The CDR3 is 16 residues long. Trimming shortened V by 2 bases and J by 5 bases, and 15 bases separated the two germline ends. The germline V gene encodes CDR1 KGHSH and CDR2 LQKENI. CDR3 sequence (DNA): TGTGCCAGCTCACCAGCTACGAGGAGGGGTACCGGGGAGCTGTTTTTT. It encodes CASSPATRRGTGELFF.

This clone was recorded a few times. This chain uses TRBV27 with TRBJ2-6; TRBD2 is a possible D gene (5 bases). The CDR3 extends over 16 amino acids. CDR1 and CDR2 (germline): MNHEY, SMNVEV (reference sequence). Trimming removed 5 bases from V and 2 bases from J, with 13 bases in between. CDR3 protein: CASSPGDPAGANVLTF. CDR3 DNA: TGTGCCAGCAGTCCCGGGGATCCGGCTGGGGCCAACGTCCTGACTTTC.

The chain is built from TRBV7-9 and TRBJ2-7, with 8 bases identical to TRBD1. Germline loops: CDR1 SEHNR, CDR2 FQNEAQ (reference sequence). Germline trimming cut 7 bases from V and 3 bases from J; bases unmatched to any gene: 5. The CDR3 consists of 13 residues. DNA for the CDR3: TGTGCCAGCAACTCGGACAGGGACTACGAGCAGTACTTC. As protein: CASNSDRDYEQYF. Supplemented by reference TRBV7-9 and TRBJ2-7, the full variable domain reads DTGVSQNPRHKITKRGQNVTFRCDPISEHNRLYWYRQTLGQGPEFLTYFQNEAQLEKSRLLSDRFSAERPKGSFSTLEIQRTEQGDSAMYLCASNSDRDYEQYFGPGTRLTVT.

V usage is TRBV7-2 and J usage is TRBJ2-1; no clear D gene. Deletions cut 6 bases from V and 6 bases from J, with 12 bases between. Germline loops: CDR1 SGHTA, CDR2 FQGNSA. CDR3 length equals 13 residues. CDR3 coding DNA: TGTGCCAGCAGGGCCTCCCGCTCCAATGAGCAGTTCTTC. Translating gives CASRASRSNEQFF. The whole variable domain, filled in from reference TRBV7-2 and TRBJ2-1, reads GAGVSQSPSNKVTEKGKDVELRCDPISGHTALYWYRQSLGQGLEFLIYFQGNSAPDKSGLPSDRFSAERTGGSVSTLTIQRTQQEDSAVYLCASRASRSNEQFFGPGTRLTVL.

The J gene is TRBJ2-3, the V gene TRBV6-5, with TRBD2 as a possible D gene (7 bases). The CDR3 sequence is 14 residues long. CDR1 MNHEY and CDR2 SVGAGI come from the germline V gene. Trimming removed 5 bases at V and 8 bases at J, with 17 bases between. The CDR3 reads CASSLNKGEGTQYF. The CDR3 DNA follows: TGTGCCAGCAGTCTAAATAAGGGGGAGGGTACGCAGTATTTT.

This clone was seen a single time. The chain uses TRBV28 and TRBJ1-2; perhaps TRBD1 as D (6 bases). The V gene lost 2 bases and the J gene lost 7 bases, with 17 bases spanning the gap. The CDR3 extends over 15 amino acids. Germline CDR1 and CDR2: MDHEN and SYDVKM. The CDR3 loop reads CASSLISSRGSGYTF. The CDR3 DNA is TGTGCCAGCAGTTTAATAAGTTCCAGGGGAAGTGGCTACACCTTC.

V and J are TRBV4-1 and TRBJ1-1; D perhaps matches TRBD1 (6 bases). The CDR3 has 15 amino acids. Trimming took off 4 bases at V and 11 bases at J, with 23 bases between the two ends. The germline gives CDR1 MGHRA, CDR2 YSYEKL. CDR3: CASSPIGGQGLVAFF. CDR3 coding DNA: TGCGCCAGCAGCCCAATCGGGGGGCAGGGTTTGGTGGCTTTCTTT.